Shown below are 21 T cell receptor beta chains from a single sample sequenced in a study of cytomegalovirus exposure and HLA in healthy donors. 60 Vbeta and 13 Jbeta primers were used in PCR. Assay: immunoSEQ multiplex PCR; the TCRdb copy retains only in-frame clones and omits some. The sample's table shows under 40,000 clones. The sequenced material came from PBMCs. The source is a woman aged 35 to 49 in good health and CMV-seropositive.

V usage is TRBV5-6 and J usage is TRBJ2-2, with D possibly TRBD2 on 5 matching bases. From germline, CDR1 is SGHDT and CDR2 YYEEEE. CDR3 length: 14 amino acids. Trimming cost V 4 bases and J 3 bases, with 10 bases left between them. CDR3 nucleotide sequence: TGTGCCAGCAGCCGTAGGGAGTACACCGGGGAGCTGTTTTTT. Amino acid sequence: CASSRREYTGELFF.

The CDR3 coding sequence is TGTGCCAGTAGTCCCGGACAGGTCTACGAGCAGTACTTC. Amino acid sequence: CASSPGQVYEQYF. The chain uses TRBV19 and TRBJ2-5; 7 bases agree with TRBD1. The J call is uncertain, as TRBJ2-7 better fits the DNA end. CDR1 is LNHDA and CDR2 is SQIVND in the germline V gene (reference sequence). This CDR3 is built from 13 residues.

This sequence joins TRBV19 and TRBJ2-5; D may be TRBD1 (5 bases). Germline V gives CDR1 LNHDA, CDR2 SQIVND (reference sequence). Deletions cut 1 base from V and 7 bases from J, with 10 bases between. CDR3 size: 13 residues. CDR3 loop: CASSIGQPATQYF. The CDR3 bases are TGTGCCAGTAGTATAGGACAGCCCGCGACCCAGTACTTC.

This chain links TRBV7-6 with TRBJ2-7, with D possibly being TRBD1 (6 bases). Trimming removed 5 bases at V and 6 bases at J, with 14 bases between. This CDR3 contains 13 residues. Germline-derived CDR1 and CDR2 are SGHVS and FNYEAQ. The CDR3 region has the DNA TGTGCCAGCAGCGGAGCGACAGGAGGCGAGCAGTACTTC. It specifies CASSGATGGEQYF. Full variable domain (outside the CDR3, taken from reference TRBV7-6 and TRBJ2-7): GAGVSQSPRYKVTKRGQDVALRCDPISGHVSLYWYRQALGQGPEFLTYFNYEAQQDKSGLPNDRFSAERPEGSISTLTIQRTEQRDSAMYRCASSGATGGEQYFGPGTRLTVT.

The rearrangement uses TRBV7-2 and TRBJ2-2, with D possibly TRBD1 on 6 matching bases. CDR3 size: 14 residues. V was shortened by 5 bases and J by 1 base, with 8 bases between the two germline ends. Per germline, CDR1 SGHTA and CDR2 FQGNSA. The DNA of the CDR3 is TGTGCCAGCAGCGACAGGTGGAACACCGGGGAGCTGTTTTTT. This translates into CASSDRWNTGELFF.

The chain employs TRBV7-2 and TRBJ2-3, with 9 bases aligning to TRBD2. The germline V gene encodes CDR1 SGHTA and CDR2 FQGNSA. The ends lost 2 bases at V and 4 bases at J; junction bases unmatched: 7. This CDR3 is built from 16 residues. The CDR3 loop is CASSLRRGGQADTQYF. The CDR3 DNA reads as TGTGCCAGCAGCTTAAGGCGGGGGGGCCAAGCAGATACGCAGTATTTT.

J is TRBJ2-5 and V is TRBV11-2; TRBD1 matches at 8 bases. Germline V gene data show CDR1 as SGHAT and CDR2 as FQNNGV. Trimming at V came to 0 bases and at J to 7 bases, leaving 7 bases not matched to a gene. The CDR3 totals 15 residues. The CDR3 sequence: CASSLEGQASSTQYF. The CDR3 region has the DNA TGTGCCAGCAGCTTAGAGGGACAGGCCTCTTCGACCCAGTACTTC.

In DNA, the CDR3 is TGCGCCAGCAGCTTGGCGGGGACACTCTCAGGGGATGAAGCTTTCTTT. This sequence encodes CASSLAGTLSGDEAFF. J is TRBJ1-1 and V is TRBV5-1, with D perhaps matching TRBD1 (6 bases). From germline, CDR1 is SGHRS and CDR2 YFSETQ. V lost 0 bases to trimming and J lost 7 bases, with 19 bases between them. CDR3 length: 16 residues.

V is TRBV5-1 and J is TRBJ2-5; 7 bases fit TRBD2. This CDR3 has 15 residues. Looked up from germline, CDR1 is SGHRS and CDR2 is YFSETQ. The junction had 5 bases not matched to a gene; V was cut back by 2 bases and J by 1 base. The CDR3 nucleotides read TGCGCCAGCAGCTTAGGTGGGGGGGTCCAAGAGACCCAGTACTTC. It translates to CASSLGGGVQETQYF. Drawing the rest from reference TRBV5-1 and TRBJ2-5, the complete variable domain is KAGVTQTPRYLIKTRGQQVTLSCSPISGHRSVSWYQQTPGQGLQFLFEYFSETQRNKGNFPGRFSGRQFSNSRSEMNVSTLELGDSALYLCASSLGGGVQETQYFGPGTRLLVL.

This chain links TRBV28 with TRBJ2-7; tentative D call: TRBD2 (6 bases). Between the trimmed V and J ends, which lost 8 bases and 0 bases, there was a span of 20 bases. Germline loops: CDR1 MDHEN, CDR2 SYDVKM. This CDR3 region has 16 residues. The CDR3 DNA is TGTGCCAGCGAGGGTAGCGGACAACTCGGCTCCTACGAGCAGTACTTC. As protein: CASEGSGQLGSYEQYF.

V usage is TRBV9 and J usage is TRBJ2-2; D remains ambiguous. Germline V lookup: CDR1 SGDLS, CDR2 YYNGEE. Trimming took 0 bases from V and 8 from J, leaving 5 bases between them. CDR3 length: 12 residues. The CDR3 DNA follows: TGTGCCAGCAGCGTAGTATCTGGGGAGCTGTTTTTT. This gives the protein CASSVVSGELFF.

This sequence joins TRBV7-2 and TRBJ2-7; the match to TRBD2 covers 15 bases. The CDR3 extends over 18 amino acids. CDR1 is SGHTA, CDR2 FQGNSA, per germline. J lost 2 bases, V lost 1 base, and 6 bases had no gene match. The CDR3 nucleotides are TGTGCCAGCAGCTTAGAGGGGACTAGCGGGGGGATAACCTACGAGCAGTACTTC. Translation: CASSLEGTSGGITYEQYF.

The chain joins TRBV7-8 to TRBJ2-1; 10 positions match TRBD2. Per the germline V gene, CDR1 is SGHVS and CDR2 is FQNEAQ. With V trimmed by 1 base and J by 9 bases, 21 bases remained unmatched. The length of the CDR3 is 20 residues. The CDR3 sequence: CASSLVLVPSGSSQSREQFF. CDR3 sequence (DNA): TGTGCCAGCAGCTTAGTCCTGGTCCCTAGCGGGAGCTCCCAATCCCGTGAGCAGTTCTTC.

This chain connects TRBV2 to TRBJ2-1; possible D gene TRBD2, 6 bases. Germline CDR1 SNHLY, CDR2 FYNNEI. This CDR3 spans 17 amino acids. V was clipped by 10 bases and J by 0 bases, with 22 bases between them. CDR3 DNA: TGTGCCACATCCCGGGACTCCCTTTTTAGCTCCTACAATGAGCAGTTCTTC. As protein: CATSRDSLFSSYNEQFF.

The chain combines TRBV27 with TRBJ2-7, with 9 nucleotides matching TRBD1. The CDR3 contains 14 residues. After removal of 6 bases from V and 2 bases from J, the junction contained 5 bases not matched to a gene. Germline CDR1 reads MNHEY; CDR2 reads SMNVEV (reference sequence). CDR3 nucleotide sequence: TGTGCCAGCAGGTGGGGACAGGGTGCCTACGAGCAGTACTTC. Translating gives CASRWGQGAYEQYF.

The chain has TRBV27 and TRBJ1-2, with no clear D. This CDR3 spans 15 amino acids. CDR1 and CDR2 from the germline V gene are MNHEY and SMNVEV (reference sequence). Trimming took 9 bases from V and 1 from J, leaving 18 bases between them. CDR3 DNA sequence: TGTGCCAGTAGGCCCGAAACAGCCTTTAACTATGGCTACACCTTC. Protein sequence: CASRPETAFNYGYTF.

The V gene is TRBV5-1, the J gene TRBJ2-1; D perhaps matches TRBD2 (6 bases). The germline V gene encodes CDR1 SGHRS and CDR2 YFSETQ. V was shortened by 4 bases and J by 10 bases, with 18 bases between the two germline ends. The CDR3 is 14 amino acids. The CDR3 DNA is TGCGCCAGCAGCCTTGGTGTCGTCGGGAGCGAGCAGTTCTTC. Translated: CASSLGVVGSEQFF.

The V gene is TRBV9, the J gene TRBJ2-7; TRBD1 agrees at 9 bases. V trimming: 6 bases; J trimming: 0 bases; junction bases outside the gene matches: 10. The length of the CDR3 is 16 residues. Germline CDR1 is SGDLS and CDR2 is YYNGEE. The CDR3 DNA follows: TGTGCCAGCATCTTATCAGACAGGGGGGTCTCCTACGAGCAGTACTTC. Encoded protein: CASILSDRGVSYEQYF.

V usage is TRBV27 and J usage is TRBJ1-1; 7 bases align to TRBD1. The CDR3 length is 16 residues. The junction had 13 bases not matched to a gene; V was cut back by 8 bases and J by 1 base. Germline V lookup: CDR1 MNHEY, CDR2 SMNVEV (reference sequence). The CDR3 protein is CASSRGWGSGNTEAFF. The CDR3 DNA follows: TGTGCCAGCTCCAGGGGGTGGGGGTCGGGGAACACTGAAGCTTTCTTT.

The rearrangement joins TRBV28 to TRBJ2-7, with 7 bases fitting TRBD1. The CDR3 covers 12 residues. CDR1 MDHEN and CDR2 SYDVKM come from the germline V gene. The V and J ends lost 5 bases and 12 bases, in that order; junction bases with no gene match: 10. CDR3 DNA: TGTGCCAGCAGTCGGGGACAGAGCGTGGGGTACTTC. Translating gives CASSRGQSVGYF.

This rearrangement joins TRBV28 to TRBJ1-2; 9 bases fit TRBD1. Trimming at V came to 4 bases and at J to 4 bases, leaving 10 bases not matched to a gene. Germline CDR1 and CDR2: MDHEN and SYDVKM. The CDR3 sequence is 16 residues long. The CDR3 DNA follows: TGTGCCAGCAGTTCACCCCTCGGGACAGGGACCTATGGCTACACCTTC. This encodes CASSSPLGTGTYGYTF.